The 20 T cell receptor beta chains reported below all come from one sample, sequenced in a study of T cells in Graves' hyperthyroidism and ophthalmopathy. Authors of the study amplified TCR beta CDR3 regions from RNA transcripts. The TCR CDR3 first-round RT-PCR relied on the HTBI primer set. TCRdb re-analysed the multiplex PCR reads in MiXCR, keeping a single row per CDR3 protein. Here the sample spans some 530,000 distinct CDR3 sequences, approximately 22% being singletons. The specimen sequenced was blood. All receptors derive from a woman between 65 and 79 years old with Graves' ophthalmopathy.

The chain carries TRBV19 and TRBJ1-2, with 7 bases matching TRBD1. Trimming cost V 4 bases and J 9 bases; bases outside gene matches: 8. Germline V gene sequence: CDR1 LNHDA, CDR2 SQIVND (reference sequence). The CDR3 runs 13 residues. CDR3 bases: TGTGCCAGTAGTACTACGGGACAGATCCGCTACACCTTC. Residues: CASSTTGQIRYTF.

V is TRBV20-1 and J is TRBJ2-7; the match to TRBD1 covers 7 bases. The CDR3 length is 15 residues. The V segment lost 6 bases and the J segment 4 bases; nucleotides outside the gene matches: 15. CDR1 is DFQATT, CDR2 SNEGSKA, per germline (reference sequence). The CDR3 region has the DNA TGCAGTGCACCTTCTACCGGGACAGCGAAATACGAGCAGTACTTC. Translating it yields CSAPSTGTAKYEQYF.

This clonotype was detected only a few times. A junction boundary mismatches the germline segment, possibly from a read error. This sequence joins TRBV13 and TRBJ1-1; 7 bases match TRBD1. The length of the CDR3 is 15 residues. The germline V gene has CDR1 PRHDT and CDR2 FYEKMQ (reference sequence). The CDR3 loop is CASSQERGQNTEAFF. Here the CDR3 DNA reads TGCGCCAGCAGCCAAGAGAGGGGGCAGAACACTGAAGCTTTCTTT.

This clonotype was detected a few times. The rearrangement joins TRBV5-1 to TRBJ2-7; weak D call: TRBD2 (6 bases). V was pared by 0 bases and J by 6 bases, with 10 bases between. This CDR3 spans 13 amino acids. The germline gives CDR1 SGHRS, CDR2 YFSETQ. CDR3 sequence: CASSLGLGAEQYF. In DNA form, the CDR3 reads TGCGCCAGCAGCTTGGGACTAGGGGCCGAGCAGTACTTC.

This chain links TRBV6-1 with TRBJ1-5; TRBD1 is a possible D gene (5 bases). V was trimmed by 6 bases and J by 7 bases, leaving 10 bases between them. The CDR3 contains 12 residues. From germline, CDR1 is MNHNS and CDR2 SASEGT. The CDR3 protein is CASSQGPQPQHF. CDR3 in DNA: TGTGCCAGCAGCCAGGGACCGCAGCCCCAGCATTTT.

The chain couples TRBV5-1 to TRBJ2-1; D tentatively reads TRBD1 or TRBD2 (5 bases each). Germline assignment: CDR1 SGHRS and CDR2 YFSETQ. The CDR3 runs to 16 residues. Trimming removed 4 bases from V and 8 bases from J, with 22 bases in between. CDR3 loop: CASSPGTRSALDEQFF. CDR3 DNA: TGCGCCAGCAGCCCAGGGACCCGGTCGGCTCTCGATGAGCAGTTCTTC.

A few counts support this clonotype. The rearrangement joins TRBV14 to TRBJ2-7; 9 positions agree with TRBD2. Germline CDR1 reads SGHDN; CDR2 reads FVKESK. The CDR3 sequence is 15 residues long. V gave up 5 bases and J gave up 2 bases; unmatched junction bases: 7. CDR3 in amino acids: CASSSRASGAYEQYF. The CDR3 bases are TGTGCCAGCAGCTCCCGGGCTAGCGGGGCCTACGAGCAGTACTTC.

In this sample, this clonotype turned up a few times. The gene calls are TRBV6-2 or TRBV6-3 and TRBJ1-1; D is unresolved. The CDR3 totals 13 residues. CDR1 MNHEY and CDR2 SVGEGT come from the germline V gene. V lost 8 bases and J 1 base, leaving 11 bases between the germline ends. CDR3 sequence reads: CASRRPGNTEAFF. CDR3 DNA sequence: TGTGCCAGCCGTCGGCCAGGGAACACTGAAGCTTTCTTT.

J is TRBJ1-2 and V is TRBV6-2 or TRBV6-3; D ambiguous. Between the trimmed V and J ends, which lost 7 bases and 7 bases, there was a span of 10 bases. The CDR3 spans 11 residues. Looked up from germline, CDR1 is MNHEY and CDR2 is SVGEGT. In DNA, the CDR3 is TGTGCCAGCAATGTCCAACTTGGCTACACCTTC. This encodes CASNVQLGYTF.

The gene calls are TRBV9 and TRBJ1-3; 7 bases map to TRBD1. The germline V gene encodes CDR1 SGDLS and CDR2 YYNGEE. The CDR3 runs 15 residues. V shed 3 bases, J shed 4 bases, and the junction held 7 bases outside the gene matches. CDR3 loop: CASSADRERGNTIYF. DNA of the CDR3: TGTGCCAGCAGCGCCGACAGGGAACGGGGAAACACCATATATTTT. Using reference TRBV9 and TRBJ1-3 for the parts outside the CDR3, the full variable domain is DSGVTQTPKHLITATGQRVTLRCSPRSGDLSVYWYQQSLDQGLQFLIQYYNGEERAKGNILERFSAQQFPDLHSELNLSSLELGDSALYFCASSADRERGNTIYFGEGSWLTVV.

This clonotype was seen a few times. The V gene is TRBV3-1, the J gene TRBJ1-1, with D possibly being TRBD1 (5 bases). V was shortened by 2 bases and J by 5 bases, with 21 bases between the two germline ends. Germline CDR1 LGHDT, CDR2 YNNKEL (reference sequence). The CDR3 is made up of 17 amino acids. CDR3 sequence: CASSQLGTRAAGTEAFF. The CDR3 DNA reads TGTGCCAGCAGCCAATTGGGAACGCGGGCTGCAGGGACTGAAGCTTTCTTT.

CDR3 sequence: CASSRQVNEKLFF. CDR3 nucleotides: TGCGCCAGCAGCCGACAGGTCAATGAAAAACTGTTTTTT. The chain uses TRBV4-1 and TRBJ1-4; D is possibly TRBD1 (6 bases). V shed 4 bases and J shed 5 bases, with 8 bases lying between them. The CDR3 has 13 amino acids. Germline values: CDR1 MGHRA, CDR2 YSYEKL.

This clonotype has at least ten counts. The rearrangement links TRBV11-2 to TRBJ2-5, with 9 positions matching TRBD2. Germline V gene data show CDR1 as SGHAT and CDR2 as FQNNGV. V dropped 1 base and J dropped 5; count of bases not matched to a gene: 5. This CDR3 contains 15 residues. This CDR3 reads CASSLVLAGSETQYF. For the CDR3, the DNA is TGTGCCAGCAGCTTAGTCCTAGCGGGGTCGGAGACCCAGTACTTC.

This clonotype was seen a few times. The genes are TRBV5-1 and TRBJ2-1; tentatively, D is TRBD2 (6 bases). Germline-derived CDR1 and CDR2 are SGHRS and YFSETQ. Trimming took off 1 base at V and 9 bases at J, with 23 bases between the two ends. This CDR3 has 17 residues. The DNA for the CDR3 is TGCGCCAGCAGCTTGTCGGCGAGACTGGGGGGTAATCTTGAGCAGTTCTTC. Its protein is CASSLSARLGGNLEQFF. Full variable domain (outside the CDR3, taken from reference TRBV5-1 and TRBJ2-1): KAGVTQTPRYLIKTRGQQVTLSCSPISGHRSVSWYQQTPGQGLQFLFEYFSETQRNKGNFPGRFSGRQFSNSRSEMNVSTLELGDSALYLCASSLSARLGGNLEQFFGPGTRLTVL.

This clonotype was seen a few times. This sequence joins TRBV5-1 and TRBJ2-7, with TRBD2 identical over 7 bases. Germline V CDR1 and CDR2: SGHRS, YFSETQ. The CDR3 extends over 16 amino acids. Trimming removed 0 bases from V and 3 bases from J; junction bases left unmatched: 9. CDR3 loop: CASSLDPVGRGYEQYF. The CDR3, as DNA: TGCGCCAGCAGCTTGGATCCGGTGGGGAGGGGCTACGAGCAGTACTTC. The entire variable domain, with the rest obtained from reference TRBV5-1 and TRBJ2-7, is as follows: KAGVTQTPRYLIKTRGQQVTLSCSPISGHRSVSWYQQTPGQGLQFLFEYFSETQRNKGNFPGRFSGRQFSNSRSEMNVSTLELGDSALYLCASSLDPVGRGYEQYFGPGTRLTVT.

There are many counts of this clonotype. The chain is built from TRBV12-3 or TRBV12-4 and TRBJ2-3; D unclear. V was cut by 2 bases and J by 2 bases, with 2 bases left in between. The CDR3 spans 12 residues. CDR3 loop: CASSLYTDTQYF. CDR3 nucleotide sequence: TGTGCCAGCAGTTTATACACAGATACGCAGTATTTT.

This clonotype came up a few times. The chain uses TRBV24-1 and TRBJ1-5, with D perhaps TRBD1 (5 bases). Germline V gene data show CDR1 as KGHDR and CDR2 as SFDVKD. The CDR3 has 13 amino acids. Trimming left V 12 bases short and J 6 bases short, with 17 bases between. The CDR3 spells CAAHNHQGQPQHF. The CDR3 DNA reads TGTGCCGCCCATAACCACCAGGGTCAGCCCCAGCATTTT.

The sample holds many counts of this clonotype. The chain carries TRBV28 and TRBJ2-2; D gene ambiguous. Germline lookup yields CDR1 MDHEN and CDR2 SYDVKM. This CDR3 comprises 15 residues. The V end lost 8 bases, the J end lost 3 bases, and 16 bases lay between the germline ends. In nucleotides, the CDR3 is TGTGCCAGCCTAGAAACCAGGCAGGACACCGGGGAGCTGTTTTTT. This gives the protein CASLETRQDTGELFF.

In its sample, this clonotype was seen a few times. V gene TRBV20-1 combines with J gene TRBJ1-6, with D tentatively TRBD1 (6 bases). Trimming shortened V by 1 base and J by 6 bases, and 16 bases separated the two germline ends. Germline values: CDR1 DFQATT, CDR2 SNEGSKA (reference sequence). The CDR3 is made up of 16 amino acids. The CDR3 region has the DNA TGCAGTGCTAGAGCCCACGAGGGGGGATCTAATTCACCCCTCCACTTT. This encodes CSARAHEGGSNSPLHF.

J is TRBJ1-1 and V is TRBV18; possibly TRBD1 for D (6 bases). Germline loops: CDR1 KGHSH, CDR2 LQKENI. The CDR3 is made up of 15 amino acids. V was cut by 6 bases and J by 0 bases, with 14 bases left in between. Here the CDR3 reads CASSLNRDVNTEAFF. CDR3 DNA: TGTGCCAGCTCGCTAAACAGGGATGTGAACACTGAAGCTTTCTTT.